This TCR beta chain was identified in a study of T-cell reconstitution after alpha-beta-depleted transplantation in children. Study findings and constraints: After transplant, at about two months, alpha-beta T cells were reportedly derived from several hundred expanded graft clones. From newly produced T cells came most of the T-cell counts and diversity one year after transplant. Surviving recipient T cells and intrathymic progenitors accounted for some patients' high TCRbeta diversity at day 60.

The library targeted TCRbeta and was prepared with unique molecular identifiers. One entry per CDR3 protein, called by TCRdb with MiXCR from the PCR reads. Of under 250,000 distinct CDR3 sequences listed, approximately 17% are singletons. Regarding this clonotype: Its antigen remains unidentified.

Germline V gene data show CDR1 as ENHRY and CDR2 as SYGVKD. Trimming cost V 7 bases and J 9 bases; bases outside gene matches: 8. The length of the CDR3 is 14 residues. The rearrangement uses TRBV10-3 and TRBJ2-1, with 11 positions matching TRBD1. This TCR derives from a male patient between 2 and 15 years old who had a stem cell transplant for acute lymphoblastic leukemia, so the T cells may come from the graft donor. The material sequenced was PBMCs, mostly from graft donor cells, taken 360 days after TCRalphabeta/CD19-depleted stem cell transplant. The CDR3 region has the DNA TGTGCCATCATGGGACAGGGGGAACCTAGTGAGCAGTTCTTC. The encoded protein is CAIMGQGEPSEQFF.